The subject of this entry is one T cell receptor beta chain. This clone's antigen is unknown. It has no much larger one-base neighbor in the sample; base qualities were not kept. All donors were healthy Caucasians. Library method: 5' RACE. Sequenced using an Illumina HiSeq 2000. A universal primer binding site was introduced by template switching, and a unique molecular identifier was present in the final cDNA, enabling accurate counting of TCR cDNA molecules. Specific primers in the conserved constant-segment region were used to synthesize first-strand cDNA for the TCR alpha and beta chains. Each cDNA library was double barcoded, with a SMART-Mk sample barcode plus Illumina barcodes, to control for contamination. TruSeq adapter sequences along with Illumina sample barcodes were introduced in two successive PCR steps. Sequencing of the TCR alpha and beta cDNA libraries was done on the Illumina HiSeq platform using custom primers. Concerning the study's data processing: MiGEC processed the raw reads to extract unique molecular identifiers, while MiXCR was used to determine the CDR3 positions. Recombination models were inferred per individual with the repgenHMM and IGoR tools using an EM algorithm. Shared clonotype analysis was performed with the tcR package in R, normalizing sharing by the product of cloneset sizes. To study raw recombination free of thymic and clonal selection effects, out-of-frame nonproductive sequences were analyzed. In-frame beta chains were kept once TCRdb had trimmed the public reads at Q25 with fastp and called clones with MiXCR. Rows with a matching CDR3 protein are joined into one entry that keeps the most common DNA and genes. Clone size and V and J calls follow TCRdb, not the original study. A total of some 1,700,000 distinct CDR3 sequences appear in this sample, less than 35% of them only once. The biggest ten clones account for 0.27% of the sample.

The entry originates in a study of identical twins listed by TCRdb under 2016. In the study overall: To test whether fetal clonotypes persist, the study used deep sequencing on TCR alpha and beta repertoires from monozygotic twins, unrelated adults of various ages, and cord blood. Replicate twin experiments were performed at different times using different library preparation protocols to rule out contamination. Summary of the overall study and its limitations: The excess sharing between twins in beta out-of-frame sequences was weaker because fewer shared sequences reduced the signal-to-noise ratio. Zero-insertion analyses could be partly confounded by invariant T cells such as MAIT and iNKT, though diverse VJ usage argued against such confounding for most clonotypes. Fewer insertions were carried by abundant cord blood beta clonotypes; a weaker similar trend was observed in young adult naive repertoires, while no such trend was observed in memory repertoires. Because the same donors could not be followed over many years, the conclusions relied on cross-sectional statistical analysis. Out-of-frame TCR alpha sharing in monozygotic twins was systematically underestimated by recombination models, whereas sharing between unrelated individuals was in agreement with the recombination models. Compared with coincidental sharing between unrelated individuals, an excess of low generation-probability sequences was observed among out-of-frame TCR alpha sequences shared between twins.

Reading from cysteine to phenylalanine, the CDR3 counts 19 amino acids. Left in the record is the CDR3 DNA by itself, 57 bases read in frame from the first base. Trimming at the junction amounts to 1 base on V and 5 bases on J, and the germline ends lie 28 bases apart. Based on the germline V gene (reference sequence), the CDR1 and CDR2 sequences are SGHKS and YYEKEE. The V and J segments used are TRBV5-5 and TRBJ2-7; the D gene is possibly TRBD2, with 5 bases matching. The clonotype was recovered from a newborn girl in good health. Sequencing was carried out using cord blood. The CDR3 protein is CASSLIVMASWSGVDEQYF. The DNA is as follows: TGTGCCAGCAGCTTGATTGTAATGGCTAGCTGGTCAGGTGTGGACGAGCAGTACTTC.